The 3 T cell receptor beta chains in this list originate from one sample, sequenced in a study of CXCR3-negative and CXCR3-positive naive CD8 T cells (dated by TCRdb to about 2019). Study-level results and caveats: TRB CDR3s from CXCR3-positive naive cells showed higher hydrophobicity (lower Kidera factor 4), lower energy, and higher strength and volume indices than CXCR3-negative naive cells.

These receptors are not linked to any known antigen. TCRdb records NextSeq 550 as the sequencer. The Human TCR Profiling Kit (MiLaboratory) was used to make UMI-labeled 5' RACE TRB cDNA libraries. Reprocessed by TCRdb, the reads give a single entry per CDR3 protein sequence, without DNA. The sample's table covers about 94,000 distinct CDR3 sequences. 0.5% to 0.6% of the sample goes to the ten largest clones. The sequenced sample consisted of naive CXCR3+ CD8+ T cells from blood. This specimen's cell subset or site label, interpreted: CD45RO-CCR7+CD27+CD95- naive CD8+ T cells expressing CXCR3 (TNR3+). These receptor sequences come from a human donor in good health. Some clones in this sample may be carry-over from other donors' samples.

J is TRBJ2-1 and V is TRBV4-1. Germline CDR1 reads MGHRA; CDR2 reads YSYEKL. The CDR3 is 11 amino acids. CDR3 sequence: CASSRENEQFF.

The chain uses TRBV21-1 and TRBJ2-2; TCRdb indicates TRBD2, and absent DNA this call remains unverified. TRBV21-1 is a known pseudogene. The CDR3 is made up of 17 amino acids. The CDR3 region is CASSKLAGGTNTGGLFF.

This sequence joins TRBV29-1 and TRBJ2-2; TCRdb's D gene call, TRBD1, goes unchecked for lack of DNA. Germline loops: CDR1 SQVTM, CDR2 ANQGSEA. The CDR3 is 13 residues long. CDR3 loop: CSVVRGDTGELFF.